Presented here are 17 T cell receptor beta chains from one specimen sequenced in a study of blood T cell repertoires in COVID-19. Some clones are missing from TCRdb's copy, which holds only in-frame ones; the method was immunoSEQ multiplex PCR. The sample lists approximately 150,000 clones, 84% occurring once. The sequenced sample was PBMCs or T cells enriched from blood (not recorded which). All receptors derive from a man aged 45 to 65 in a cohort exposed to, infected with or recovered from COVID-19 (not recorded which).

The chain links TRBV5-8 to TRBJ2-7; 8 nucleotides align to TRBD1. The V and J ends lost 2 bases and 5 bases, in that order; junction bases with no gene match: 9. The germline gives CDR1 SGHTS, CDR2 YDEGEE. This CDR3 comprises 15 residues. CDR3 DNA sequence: TGTGCCAGCAGCTTCAGGCCCGACAGGGGAAACGAGCAGTACTTC. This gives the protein CASSFRPDRGNEQYF.

CDR3: CASSDQGTGAGNTIYF. In DNA form, the CDR3 reads TGCGCCAGCAGTGACCAGGGGACAGGGGCTGGAAACACCATATATTTT. This chain joins TRBV10-1 and TRBJ1-3; 10 nucleotides align to TRBD1. This CDR3 comprises 16 residues. With 3 bases clipped from V and 2 bases from J, the junction kept 4 bases outside the gene matches. Germline CDR1 and CDR2: WNHNN and SYGVQD (reference sequence).

The DNA of the CDR3 is TGTGCCAGCAGCGCTCTAGCGGGGCAAGAGACCCAGTACTTC. As protein: CASSALAGQETQYF. This chain uses TRBV3-1 (or the pseudogene TRBV3-2) with TRBJ2-5; 9 bases align to TRBD2. This CDR3 is 14 amino acids long. Germline values: CDR1 LGHDT, CDR2 YNNKEL (reference sequence). Trimming cost V 5 bases and J 2 bases; bases outside gene matches: 3.

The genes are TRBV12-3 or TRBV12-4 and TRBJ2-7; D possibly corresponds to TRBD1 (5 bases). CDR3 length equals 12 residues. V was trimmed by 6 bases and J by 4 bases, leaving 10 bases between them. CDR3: CASRKQDYEQYF. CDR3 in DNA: TGTGCCAGCAGAAAACAGGATTACGAGCAGTACTTC.

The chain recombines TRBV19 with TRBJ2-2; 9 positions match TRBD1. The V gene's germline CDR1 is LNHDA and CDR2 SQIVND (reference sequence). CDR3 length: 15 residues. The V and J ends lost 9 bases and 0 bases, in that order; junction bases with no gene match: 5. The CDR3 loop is CASGRDRANTGELFF. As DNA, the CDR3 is TGTGCCAGCGGAAGGGACAGGGCGAACACCGGGGAGCTGTTTTTT.

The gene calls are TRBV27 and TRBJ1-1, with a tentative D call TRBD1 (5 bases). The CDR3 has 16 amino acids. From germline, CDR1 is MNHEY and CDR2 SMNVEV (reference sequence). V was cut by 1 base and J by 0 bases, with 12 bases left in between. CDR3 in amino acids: CASSLFPGGVNTEAFF. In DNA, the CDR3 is TGTGCCAGCAGTTTATTCCCTGGAGGGGTGAACACTGAAGCTTTCTTT.

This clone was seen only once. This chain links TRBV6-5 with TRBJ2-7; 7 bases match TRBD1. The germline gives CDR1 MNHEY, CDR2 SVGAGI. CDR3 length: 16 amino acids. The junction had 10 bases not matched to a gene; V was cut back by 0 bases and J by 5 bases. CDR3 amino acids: CASSYSSQGWLNEQYF. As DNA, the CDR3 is TGTGCCAGCAGTTACTCTTCACAGGGGTGGCTCAACGAGCAGTACTTC.

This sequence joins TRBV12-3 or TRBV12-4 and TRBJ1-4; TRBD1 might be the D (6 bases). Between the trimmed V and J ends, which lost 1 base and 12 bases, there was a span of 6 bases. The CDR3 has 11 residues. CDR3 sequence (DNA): TGTGCCAGCAGTTTAGGGACAGAACTGTTTTTT. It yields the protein CASSLGTELFF.

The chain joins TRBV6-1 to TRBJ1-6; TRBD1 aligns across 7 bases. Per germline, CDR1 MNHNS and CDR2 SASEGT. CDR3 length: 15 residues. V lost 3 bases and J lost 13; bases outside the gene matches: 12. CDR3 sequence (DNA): TGTGCCAGCAGTGATGGGACAGCCCTTGGATCGCCCCTCCACTTT. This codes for CASSDGTALGSPLHF.

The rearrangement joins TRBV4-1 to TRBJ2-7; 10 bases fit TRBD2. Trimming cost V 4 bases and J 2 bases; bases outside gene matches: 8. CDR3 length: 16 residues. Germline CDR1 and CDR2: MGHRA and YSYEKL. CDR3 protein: CASSPSGTSVTYEQYF. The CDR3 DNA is TGCGCCAGCAGCCCATCAGGGACTAGCGTAACCTACGAGCAGTACTTC.

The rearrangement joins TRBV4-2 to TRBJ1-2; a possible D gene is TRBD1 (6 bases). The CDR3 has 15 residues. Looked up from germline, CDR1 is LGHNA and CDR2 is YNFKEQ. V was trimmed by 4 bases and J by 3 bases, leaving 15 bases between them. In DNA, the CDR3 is TGTGCCAGCAGCCTGCAAGGCAGACAGGACTATGGCTACACCTTC. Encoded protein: CASSLQGRQDYGYTF.

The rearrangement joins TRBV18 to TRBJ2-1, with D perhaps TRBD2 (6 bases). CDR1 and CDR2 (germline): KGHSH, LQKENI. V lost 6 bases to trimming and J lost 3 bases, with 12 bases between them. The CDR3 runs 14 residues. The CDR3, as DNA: TGTGCCAGCTCCCGAATGACTAGCTACAATGAGCAGTTCTTC. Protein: CASSRMTSYNEQFF.

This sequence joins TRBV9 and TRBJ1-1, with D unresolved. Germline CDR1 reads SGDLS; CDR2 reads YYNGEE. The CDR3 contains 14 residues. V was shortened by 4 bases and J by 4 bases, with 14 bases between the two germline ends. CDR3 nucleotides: TGTGCCAGCAGCACATCCCGGGAGACCACTGAAGCTTTCTTT. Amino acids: CASSTSRETTEAFF.

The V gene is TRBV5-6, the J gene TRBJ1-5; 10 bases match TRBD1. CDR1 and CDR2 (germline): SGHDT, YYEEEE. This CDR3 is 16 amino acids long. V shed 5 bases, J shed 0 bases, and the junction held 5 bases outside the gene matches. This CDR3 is CASSLGTGDSNQPQHF. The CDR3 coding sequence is TGTGCCAGCAGTCTAGGGACAGGGGATAGCAATCAGCCCCAGCATTTT.

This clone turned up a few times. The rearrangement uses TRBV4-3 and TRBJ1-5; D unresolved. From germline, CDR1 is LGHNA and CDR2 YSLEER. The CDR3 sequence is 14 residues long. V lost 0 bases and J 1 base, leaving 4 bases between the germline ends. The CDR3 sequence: CASSQDISNQPQHF. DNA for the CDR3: TGCGCCAGCAGCCAAGATATCAGCAATCAGCCCCAGCATTTT.

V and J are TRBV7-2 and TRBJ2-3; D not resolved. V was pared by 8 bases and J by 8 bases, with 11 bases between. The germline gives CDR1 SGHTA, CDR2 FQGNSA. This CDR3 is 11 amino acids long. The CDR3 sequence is CASSPPGTQYF. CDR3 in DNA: TGTGCCAGCTCACCCCCGGGTACGCAGTATTTT.

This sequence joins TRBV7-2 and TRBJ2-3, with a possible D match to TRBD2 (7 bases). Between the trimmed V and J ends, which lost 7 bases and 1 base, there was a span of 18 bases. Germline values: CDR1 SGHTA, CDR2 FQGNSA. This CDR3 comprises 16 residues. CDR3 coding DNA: TGTGCCAGCAACCAGCGCGGGGGCTTAGGCACAGATACGCAGTATTTT. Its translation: CASNQRGGLGTDTQYF.